A selection of T cell receptor beta chains follows, all from one sample in a study of shared T cell receptors in the human thymus. The repertoire was sequenced with immunoSEQ multiplex PCR; TCRdb's copy has only in-frame clones and lacks some. The sample lists 630,000 or so clones; more than 75% were seen once. This sample was also put to use in a study of human thymus T cells.

The specimen sequenced was thymocytes. Receptors originate from a boy younger than two with a congenital heart defect. CDR3s include the opening cysteine and the closing phenylalanine or tryptophan. Only some rows state a clone size, as once, few, many or a class for expanded clones.

TRBV18	NA	TRBJ1-1	CASSPREGEAFF
TRBV15	NA	TRBJ1-5	CATSTPPRDRGHLGHQPQHF
TRBV27	few	TRBJ2-7	CASSYREPYEQYF
TRBV4-1	NA	TRBJ1-2	CASSLNSLQVYGYTF
TRBV15	NA	TRBJ2-7	CATSREVETSGRYDSYEQYF
TRBV7-6	NA	TRBJ2-3	CASSLAYISTDTQYF
TRBV10-1	NA	TRBJ2-1	CASGTTGQGSRNEQFF
TRBV4-3	NA	TRBJ2-1	CASSQASGRSYNEQFF
TRBV5-4	NA	TRBJ2-3	CASSTGLAGHTDTQYF
TRBV28	NA	TRBJ2-7	CASSRTSGGLANEQYF
TRBV6-6	NA	TRBJ1-1	CASRIRGQGMNTEAFF
TRBV4-3	few	TRBJ1-4	CASSQIPVGEGNEKLFF
TRBV5-6	NA	TRBJ2-1	CASSVLAGYYNEQFF
TRBV27	NA	TRBJ2-7	CASSWQGKQYF
TRBV7-8	NA	TRBJ2-3	CASSTGLAGSTDTQYF
TRBV4-3	NA	TRBJ2-4	CASSQGLAGAKNIQYF
TRBV15	NA	TRBJ2-2	CATSSNRQTGNTGELFF
TRBV6-5	NA	TRBJ2-1	CASRTLAGSYNEQFF
TRBV9	NA	TRBJ2-1	CASSATGLFYNEQFF
TRBV4-3	NA	TRBJ2-7	CASSQETGVEQYF
TRBV29-1	NA	TRBJ2-5	CSVSRGPLQETQYF
TRBV7-2	NA	TRBJ2-2	CASSLTGLSGELFF
TRBV28	once	TRBJ1-5	CASSLPGPSNQPQHF
TRBV19	NA	TRBJ2-7	CASTPTYRGGEAYEQYF
TRBV4-3	NA	TRBJ2-1	CASSLERGGGSYNEQFF
TRBV27	NA	TRBJ2-7	CASSAQLAPSPSSYEQYF
TRBV7-2	once	TRBJ1-4	CASSSRAGQGGREKLFF
TRBV29-1	NA	TRBJ2-4	CSVRSGRANGDKNIQYF
TRBV12-5	NA	TRBJ2-7	CASGPNCGGRGPYF
TRBV27	NA	TRBJ1-6	CASNDTPNSPLHF
TRBV28	few	TRBJ2-6	CASSLRWTISGANVLTF
TRBV7-2	NA	TRBJ2-1	CASSSLRAINEQFF
TRBV28	once	TRBJ2-1	CASSFSRNEQFF
TRBV28	NA	TRBJ2-1	CASSTRDRSYNEQFF
TRBV6-1	few	TRBJ2-1	CASSEGTGGGYNEQFF
TRBV28	few	TRBJ2-7	CASSTILPPGLASVEQYF
TRBV7-4	NA	TRBJ1-5	CASSLGGRQVISAAQHF
TRBV28	NA	TRBJ2-1	CASSKREVSGEQFF
TRBV2	NA	TRBJ2-3	CASSLGQGIDTQYF
TRBV28	NA	TRBJ2-7	CASTVRRDVQEGTYEQYF
TRBV27	NA	TRBJ1-1	CASSFRIPTEAFF
TRBV6-5	NA	TRBJ1-1	CASSYRGWTEAFF
TRBV28	few	TRBJ2-1	CASSSRTSESYNEQFF
TRBV28	NA	TRBJ2-3	CASSSPRGFTDTQYF
TRBV4-2	NA	TRBJ2-5	CASSQVRSGDRQETQYF
TRBV2	NA	TRBJ1-2	CASIEGSYYGYTF